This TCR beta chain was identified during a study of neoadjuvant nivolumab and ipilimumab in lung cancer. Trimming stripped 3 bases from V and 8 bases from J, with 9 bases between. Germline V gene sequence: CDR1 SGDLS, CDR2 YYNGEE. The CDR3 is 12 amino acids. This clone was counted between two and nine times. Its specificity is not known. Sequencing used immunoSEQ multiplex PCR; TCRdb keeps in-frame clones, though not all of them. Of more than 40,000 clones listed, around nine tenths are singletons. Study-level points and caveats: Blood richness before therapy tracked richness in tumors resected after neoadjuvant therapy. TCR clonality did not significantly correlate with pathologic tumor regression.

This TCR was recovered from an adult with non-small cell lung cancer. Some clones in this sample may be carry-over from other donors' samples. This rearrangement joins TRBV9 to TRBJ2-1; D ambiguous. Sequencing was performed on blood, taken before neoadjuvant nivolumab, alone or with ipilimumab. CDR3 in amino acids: CASSASLDEQFF. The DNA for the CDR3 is TGTGCCAGCAGCGCATCCCTTGATGAGCAGTTCTTC.